Below, one T cell receptor beta chain is given with its context. The sample holds a few counts of this clone. No cognate antigen has been identified for it. Per-base quality was not reported, and no clone a single base away is much larger than it. From each donor, a single peripheral blood sample of 100 to 150 mL on average was drawn into heparinised tubes. Naive, central memory, regulatory and stem cell-like memory CD4+ T cells were sorted on a BD FACSAria II using a panel including CD45RO, CCR7, CD25, CD127, CD95 and CD27. All sorted populations exceeded 95% purity. Right away, PBMCs were isolated by Lymphoprep density gradient centrifugation and were stained directly, with no culture step. To minimize batch effects, samples were stained and sorted in pairs, one healthy donor with one patient per experiment. This specimen comes from a study of beta chain features in type 1 diabetes (dated by TCRdb to the late 2010s). For the wider study: No differences in mean age, gender distribution, total cell number or subset yield were found between patients and healthy donors. A total of approximately 99,000,000 sorted cells were examined across all samples, and RNA yield correlated strongly with the number of cells per subset. The study compared TCRB repertoires of sorted circulating CD4+ T cell subsets between recently diagnosed type 1 diabetes patients and matched healthy donors. Regulatory and stem cell-like memory subsets were obtained from only 8 patients and about 8 healthy donors, while naive and central memory subsets were obtained from all 30 or so donors.

The entire isolated RNA was reverse transcribed using the High Capacity cDNA Reverse Transcription Kit, and thus expressed TCRB transcripts were sequenced. Deep immunoSEQ sequencing was applied to naive, central memory and regulatory T cell samples, giving an average of around 3.8 million total reads per sample. After sorted cells were lysed in RLT buffer, RNA was extracted with DNase-treated RNeasy Micro or Mini kits, with the choice depending on cell number. To prevent cross-contamination, each cell subset was processed individually, whereas patient and healthy donor samples were processed jointly. TCRB sequences were amplified from cDNA with the immunoSEQ multiplex PCR, producing 87-bp fragments spanning the CDR3 region. Amplicons were sequenced on the Illumina HiSeq platform. In the paper's pipeline: Synthetic template baselines were used to correct PCR bias computationally, reads within Hamming distance 2 were collapsed, and singletons that could not be merged were discarded. By aligning reads against IMGT, V, D and J genes, CDR3 length, and insertions or deletions at six rearrangement sites were assigned. Within each subset, clonotype counts were normalized to sorted cell number, and only after that were true diversity and Gini coefficients computed with the tcR R package. The overlap coefficient, calculated on TCRB nucleotide sequences, was used to measure repertoire sharing. Out-of-frame TCRB sequences from naive cells were analyzed to stand in for the pre-selection repertoire. TCRdb's version of the immuneACCESS table is confined to in-frame rearrangements and falls short of the full clone set. An unresolved V gene accounts for under half of the shortfall where checked; the remainder is of unknown origin. D and trimming were read from the DNA, whereas the V and J calls and clone size are those reported in that table. The sample table contains a few hundred thousand clones; only one count was recorded for about 10% of them. The ten largest clones capture about 0.015% of the sample.

Paper-wide results and their limitations: PCR might favor shorter templates, but patient and control samples were amplified and corrected together, so any skew would affect both groups equally. Naive, central memory and regulatory TCRB repertoires appeared to be more similar among patients than among healthy donors. Because cDNA rather than genomic DNA was sequenced, highly expressing activated cells could have been over-represented, although no difference in activation and CD3 levels was found between groups. In all four CD4+ subsets, TCRB CDR3 length was moderately but significantly shorter in type 1 diabetes patients. Because small numbers of individuals were included in the HLA sub-analyses, any influence of HLA type on TCRB rearrangement was left unresolved. Fewer insertions and more nucleotide deletions at VDJ recombination sites were observed in patients with type 1 diabetes, implying thymic rearrangement abnormalities.

V and J are truncated by 4 bases and 2 bases respectively, leaving an intervening sequence of 16 bases. From its cysteine to its phenylalanine, the CDR3 spans 15 amino acids. The read is trimmed to its CDR3 DNA, 45 bases read in frame from base 1. Taken from the germline V gene, the CDR1 and CDR2 loops are SGDLS and YYNGEE. This sequence was found in a woman aged 25 to 39 in good health. The V gene is TRBV9 and the J gene is TRBJ2-7; tentative D gene TRBD1, with 5 bases matching. The sample comprised naive CD4+ T cells from blood. This specimen's cell subset or site label, per the study, means: true naive CD4+ T cells. The CDR3 reads CASSNRRTLPYEQYF. The DNA sequence is given as TGTGCCAGCAGCAACCGTCGGACACTTCCCTACGAGCAGTACTTC.